The present TCR beta chain was sequenced within a study of T cells after yellow fever vaccination (dated by TCRdb to about 2019). Turning to the overall study: The SMART-Seq v4 Ultra Low Input RNA kit was used to prepare libraries from fractions with low cell numbers. Blood was drawn at multiple timepoints before and after primary and secondary immunization, with bulk PBMC replicates and cell subsets isolated. The cohort comprised two healthy male donors, one aged 18 to 30 and one aged 30 to 40 years. Bulk TCR alpha and beta repertoires were sequenced longitudinally to track T-cell clones before and after primary and booster YFV17D yellow fever vaccination. Results the study describes overall, beyond this receptor: Compared with the primary T-cell response, the secondary T-cell response was faster but weaker, reaching its peak on day 5 rather than on day 15. Only a couple of donors were included in the study, so the extent to which the findings can be generalized is limited. FACS-sorted repertoires could contain abundant contaminating clonotypes from the bulk population, so computational filtering was required. A small fraction of clonotypes appeared in both the CD4 and CD8 compartments, likely as a result of convergent recombination. Most clones expanded after primary vaccination (around 96% of CD4 and 80% to 90% of CD8) were re-detected after the booster, suggesting that broad memory maintenance occurred.

A few counts support this clonotype. It lacks a known antigen. No base quality information exists; no much larger clone differs at one position. Trimming takes 2 bases from V and 0 bases from J, and the germline ends sit 5 bases apart. The germline V gene (reference sequence) provides CDR1 GTSNPN and CDR2 SVGIG. Counted from cysteine to phenylalanine, this CDR3 has 13 amino acids. The retained sequence is limited to the CDR3, 39 bases, with the frame set at the first base. Synthesis of TCR cDNA relied on 5'RACE template switching, a step that introduced a universal primer site along with unique molecular identifiers. Priming of cDNA synthesis was performed from both the TCR alpha and TCR beta constant segments. Libraries were amplified in two PCR steps, with sample barcodes and sequencing adapters added in the second step. Sequencing of libraries was performed on Illumina HiSeq 2500 (2x100 bp) or NovaSeq (2x150 bp). Regarding the original processing steps: MIGEC handled demultiplexing of reads and collapsing into UMI consensus sequences, while MiXCR performed V(D)J alignment. Using edgeR on replicate PBMC samples, clonotypes were called vaccine-responding if FDR was below 0.01 and the log2 fold change was above 5 up to day 15. Bulk clonotypes were assigned CD4 or CD8 identity according to which sequenced CD4 or CD8 repertoire held them at higher abundance. TCRdb reprocessing: public reads trimmed at Q25 with fastp, clones called with MiXCR, in-frame beta chains kept. CDR3 protein duplicates are merged, each entry listing the most common genes and DNA. Clone size and V and J calls follow TCRdb, not the original study. This sample gives about 300,000 distinct CDR3 sequences in total; around 6.8% of them show up just once. The ten largest clonotypes hold 15% to 20% of the sample.

In light of the paper, this sample's treatment or condition label describes: live attenuated yellow fever vaccine strain. At each blood-draw timepoint, two biological replicates of bulk PBMCs were obtained. A standard Ficoll-Paque protocol was used to isolate PBMCs from peripheral blood. TriZol was used to extract RNA from bulk PBMCs, CD4 and CD8 fractions, and dextramer-positive and dextramer-negative fractions. The chain was built from TRBV30 and TRBJ1-5; the D gene remains uncertain. Here the sequenced sample was PBMCs, taken roughly 45 days after the first yellow fever vaccination. The source of this sequence is a man aged 18 to 29 who received the YFV17D yellow fever vaccine. Here is the DNA: TGTGCCTGGAGTCAAAATAGCAATCAGCCCCAGCATTTT. Its protein reads: CAWSQNSNQPQHF. Supplemented by the reference TRBV30 and TRBJ1-5 proteins around the CDR3, the complete variable domain is SQTIHQWPATLVQPVGSPLSLECTVEGTSNPNLYWYRQAAGRGLQLLFYSVGIGQISSEVPQNLSASRPQDRQFILSSKKLLLSDSGFYLCAWSQNSNQPQHFGDGTRLSIL.